These 9 T cell receptor beta chains came from one sample sequenced in a study of shared clonotypes between healthy human individuals. It was CD45RO-negative cells, positively selected for CCR7, that made up naive CD8 cells, with terminally differentiated effector memory CD45RA+ cells excluded. Produced via immunoSEQ multiplex PCR; TCRdb's table is partial and in-frame only. The sample lists approximately 1.9 million clones, 80% to 95% occurring once. The material sequenced was naive CD8+ T cells from PBMCs. The source is a man younger than 30 in good health. Some clones in this sample may be carry-over from other donors' samples.

Only one count was recorded for this clone. The V call is TRBV9, the J call TRBJ1-3; D remains ambiguous. The germline gives CDR1 SGDLS, CDR2 YYNGEE. There are 16 residues in the CDR3. V was shortened by 4 bases and J by 0 bases, with 14 bases between the two germline ends. The CDR3 sequence: CASSSPRSYSGNTIYF. The CDR3 DNA follows: TGTGCCAGCAGCTCACCTCGGTCTTACTCTGGAAACACCATATATTTT.

This clone was detected once. This may be a read error: a much more frequent sequence differs by one nucleotide. Other nucleotide sequences from this sample produce the same CDR3. This chain joins TRBV5-8 and TRBJ2-7, with D hard to call. The CDR3 spans 11 residues. V shed 2 bases and J shed 2 bases, with 2 bases lying between them. Germline lookup yields CDR1 SGHTS and CDR2 YDEGEE. CDR3 DNA: TGTGCCAGCAGCTTAACCTACGAGCAGTACTTC. Translation: CASSLTYEQYF. Variable domain in full (rest from reference TRBV5-8 and TRBJ2-7): EAGVTQSPTHLIKTRGQQATLRCSPISGHTSVYWYQQALGLGLQFLLWYDEGEERNRGNFPPRFSGRQFPNYSSELNVNALELEDSALYLCASSLTYEQYFGPGTRLTVT.

The chain uses TRBV13 and TRBJ2-3; TRBD2 is a possible D gene (6 bases). Germline assignment: CDR1 PRHDT and CDR2 FYEKMQ (reference sequence). The ends were cut back, 8 bases at V and 5 bases at J, with 17 bases in the middle. CDR3 length: 14 amino acids. CDR3 loop: CASQEAGSLDTQYF. As DNA, the CDR3 is TGTGCCAGCCAGGAGGCGGGATCGTTAGATACGCAGTATTTT. The full variable domain, completed using reference TRBV13 and TRBJ2-3, is AAGVIQSPRHLIKEKRETATLKCYPIPRHDTVYWYQQGPGQDPQFLISFYEKMQSDKGSIPDRFSAQQFSDYHSELNMSSLELGDSALYFCASQEAGSLDTQYFGPGTRLTVL.

The chain uses TRBV13 and TRBJ2-7; D is unclear. CDR1 is PRHDT and CDR2 is FYEKMQ in the germline V gene (reference sequence). This CDR3 region has 14 residues. The V end was cut by 4 bases, the J end by 5 bases, with 15 bases between. For the CDR3, the DNA is TGTGCCAGCAGCTCCTTTAACGGACGGGACGAGCAGTACTTC. It encodes CASSSFNGRDEQYF.

The chain links TRBV28 to TRBJ1-6; 10 nucleotides line up with TRBD1. The germline V gene has CDR1 MDHEN and CDR2 SYDVKM. The V and J ends lost 5 bases and 10 bases, in that order; junction bases with no gene match: 5. The CDR3 has 14 amino acids. The CDR3 sequence: CASSGTGVVSPLHF. CDR3 DNA sequence: TGTGCCAGCAGTGGGACAGGGGTTGTCTCACCCCTCCACTTT.

The V gene is TRBV5-1, the J gene TRBJ2-1; 9 bases agree with TRBD1. Trimming removed 1 base from V and 4 bases from J; junction bases left unmatched: 6. Germline lookup yields CDR1 SGHRS and CDR2 YFSETQ. This CDR3 is 16 amino acids long. CDR3 sequence reads: CASSLNGQGSYNEQFF. The CDR3 DNA is TGCGCCAGCAGCTTGAACGGACAGGGGAGTTACAATGAGCAGTTCTTC.

The chain is built from TRBV5-6 and TRBJ1-2; D not certain. Trimming left V 0 bases short and J 4 bases short, with 4 bases between. The CDR3 spans 12 residues. Germline lookup yields CDR1 SGHDT and CDR2 YYEEEE. The CDR3 coding sequence is TGTGCCAGCAGCTTGGGGGGCTATGGCTACACCTTC. Protein sequence: CASSLGGYGYTF.

This chain uses TRBV29-1 with TRBJ2-5; TRBD1 matches at 8 bases. The DNA end is more similar to TRBJ2-7, so the J call may be wrong. Germline-derived CDR1 and CDR2 are SQVTM and ANQGSEA. The CDR3 covers 12 residues. This CDR3 is CSVDRGTAEQYF. The CDR3 region has the DNA TGCAGCGTCGACAGGGGTACCGCCGAGCAGTACTTC.

In DNA, the CDR3 is TGTGCCAGCAGTCTACTCACGGACAGGGGGGAAGGTGGCTACACCTTC. Encoded protein: CASSLLTDRGEGGYTF. This chain joins TRBV27 and TRBJ1-2; 10 nucleotides line up with TRBD1. CDR3 size: 16 residues. Germline V gives CDR1 MNHEY, CDR2 SMNVEV (reference sequence). The V and J ends lost 5 bases and 7 bases, in that order; junction bases with no gene match: 13.